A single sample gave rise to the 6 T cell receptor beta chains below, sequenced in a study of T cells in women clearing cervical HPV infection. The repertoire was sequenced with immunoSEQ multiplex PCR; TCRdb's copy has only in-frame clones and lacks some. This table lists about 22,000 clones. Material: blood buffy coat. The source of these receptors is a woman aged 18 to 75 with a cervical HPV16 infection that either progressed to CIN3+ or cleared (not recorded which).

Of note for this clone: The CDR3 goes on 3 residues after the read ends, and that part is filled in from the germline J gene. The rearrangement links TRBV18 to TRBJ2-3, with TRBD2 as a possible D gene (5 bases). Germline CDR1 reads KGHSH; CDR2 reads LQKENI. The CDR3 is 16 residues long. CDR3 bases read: TGTGCCAGCTCACCCAGATGGCTAGCTGGCAATCAGCCG. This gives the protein CASSPRWLAGNQP. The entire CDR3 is CASSPRWLAGNQPQYF.

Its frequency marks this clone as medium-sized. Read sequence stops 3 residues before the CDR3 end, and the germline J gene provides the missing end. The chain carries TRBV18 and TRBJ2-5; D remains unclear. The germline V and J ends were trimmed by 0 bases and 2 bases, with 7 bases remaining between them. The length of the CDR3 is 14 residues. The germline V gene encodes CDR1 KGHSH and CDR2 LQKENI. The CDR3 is CASSPPNLQETQYF. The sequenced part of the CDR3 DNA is TGTGCCAGCTCACCACCGAACTTACAAGAGACC.

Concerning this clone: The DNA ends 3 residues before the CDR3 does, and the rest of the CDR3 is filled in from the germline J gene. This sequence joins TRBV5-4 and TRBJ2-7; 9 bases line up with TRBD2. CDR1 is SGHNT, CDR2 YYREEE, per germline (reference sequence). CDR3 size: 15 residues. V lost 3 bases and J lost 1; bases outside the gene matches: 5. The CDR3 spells CASSWRGGKSYEQYF. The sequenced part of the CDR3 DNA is TGTGCCAGCAGCTGGCGGGGGGGCAAATCCTACGAG.

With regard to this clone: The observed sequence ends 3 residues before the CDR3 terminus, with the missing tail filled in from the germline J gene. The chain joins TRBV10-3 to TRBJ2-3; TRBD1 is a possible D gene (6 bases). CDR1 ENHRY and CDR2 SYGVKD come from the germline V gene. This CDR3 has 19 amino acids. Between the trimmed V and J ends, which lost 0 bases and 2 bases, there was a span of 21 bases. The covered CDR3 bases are TGTGCCATCAGTGAGTCCAGTGGACAGCCCTTGGGGAACACAGATACG. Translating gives CAISESSGQPLGNTDT. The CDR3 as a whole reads CAISESSGQPLGNTDTQYF.

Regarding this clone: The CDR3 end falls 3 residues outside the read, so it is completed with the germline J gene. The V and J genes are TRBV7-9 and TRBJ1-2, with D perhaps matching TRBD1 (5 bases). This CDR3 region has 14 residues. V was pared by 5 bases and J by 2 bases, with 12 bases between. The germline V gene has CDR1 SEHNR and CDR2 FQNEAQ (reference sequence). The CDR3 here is CASSERGGNYGYTF. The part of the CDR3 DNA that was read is TGTGCCAGCAGCGAACGGGGGGGGAACTATGGC.

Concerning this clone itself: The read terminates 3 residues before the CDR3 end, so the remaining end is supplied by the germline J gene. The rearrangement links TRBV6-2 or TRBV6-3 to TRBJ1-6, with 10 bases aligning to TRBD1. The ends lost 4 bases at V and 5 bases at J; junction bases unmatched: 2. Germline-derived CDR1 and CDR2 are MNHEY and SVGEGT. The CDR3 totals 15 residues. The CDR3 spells CASSSGQGDNSPLHF. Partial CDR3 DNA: TGTGCCAGCAGTTCCGGACAGGGGGATAATTCACCC.